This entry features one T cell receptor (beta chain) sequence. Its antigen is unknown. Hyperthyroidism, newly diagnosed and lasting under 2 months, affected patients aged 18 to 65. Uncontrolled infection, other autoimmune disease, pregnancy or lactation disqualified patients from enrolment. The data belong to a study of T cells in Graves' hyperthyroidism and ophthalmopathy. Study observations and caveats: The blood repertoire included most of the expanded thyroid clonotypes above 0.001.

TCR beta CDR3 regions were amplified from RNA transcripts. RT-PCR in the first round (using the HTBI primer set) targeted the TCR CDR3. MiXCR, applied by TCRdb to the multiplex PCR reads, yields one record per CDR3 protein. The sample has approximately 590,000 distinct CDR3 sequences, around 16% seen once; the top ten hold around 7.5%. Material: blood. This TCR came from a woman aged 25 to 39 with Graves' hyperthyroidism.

CDR3: CASSLALAGGGTYEQYF. The CDR3 nucleotides are TGTGCCAGCAGCTTGGCGCTAGCGGGAGGGGGCACCTACGAGCAGTACTTC. The chain links TRBV7-2 to TRBJ2-7, with TRBD2 identical over 12 bases. The CDR3 has 17 amino acids. Germline CDR1 is SGHTA and CDR2 is FQGNSA. J gave up 2 bases and V 3 bases, and 8 bases lay outside the gene matches.